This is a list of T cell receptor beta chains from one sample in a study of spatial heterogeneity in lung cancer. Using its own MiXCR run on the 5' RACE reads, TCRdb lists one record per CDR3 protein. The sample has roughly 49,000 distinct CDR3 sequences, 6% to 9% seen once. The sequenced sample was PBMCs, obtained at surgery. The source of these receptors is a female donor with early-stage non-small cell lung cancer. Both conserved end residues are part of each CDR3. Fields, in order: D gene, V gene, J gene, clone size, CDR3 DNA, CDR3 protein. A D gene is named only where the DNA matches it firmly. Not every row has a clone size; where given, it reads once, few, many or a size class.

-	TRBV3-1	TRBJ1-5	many	TGTGCCAGCAGCCAAGATCCTGGGGACAATCAGCCCCAGCATTTT	CASSQDPGDNQPQHF
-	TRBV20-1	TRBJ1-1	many	TGCAGTGCTATAAGGGGCACTGAAGCTTTCTTT	CSAIRGTEAFF
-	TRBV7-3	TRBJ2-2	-	TGTGCCAGCAGCTTAAAGGCCGGGGAGCTGTTTTTT	CASSLKAGELFF
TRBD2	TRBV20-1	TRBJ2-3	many	TGCAGTGCGAAAGGTGGGACTAGCAATCCGGATACGCAGTATTTT	CSAKGGTSNPDTQYF
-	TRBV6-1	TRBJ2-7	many	TGTGCCAGCAGAACAGGATCGTCCTCCTACGAGCAGTACTTC	CASRTGSSSYEQYF
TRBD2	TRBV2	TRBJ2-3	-	TGTGCCAGCAGGGCAACTAGCGGCGGACGCACAGATACGCAGTATTTT	CASRATSGGRTDTQYF
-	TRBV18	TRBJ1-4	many	TGTGCCAGCTCTTCGGGGGAAAAACTGTTTTTT	CASSSGEKLFF
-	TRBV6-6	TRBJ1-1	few	TGTGCCAGCAGTTCCATCGGGGCAGACGCTGAAGCTTTCTTT	CASSSIGADAEAFF
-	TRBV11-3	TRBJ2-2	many	TGTGCCAGCAGCTTAGAAGGACAGCCCGGGGAGCTGTTTTTT	CASSLEGQPGELFF
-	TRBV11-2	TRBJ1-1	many	TGTGCCAGCAGCTTAAGGCAAACTGGGAACACTGAAGCTTTCTTT	CASSLRQTGNTEAFF
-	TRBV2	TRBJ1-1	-	TGTGCCAGCAGTGGGGACCTCGTAAGTGGAGCTTTCTTT	CASSGDLVSGAFF
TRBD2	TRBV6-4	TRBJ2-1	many	TGTGCCAGCAGTGACCCGGGACTAGCGGGGGTAAATGAGCAGTTCTTC	CASSDPGLAGVNEQFF
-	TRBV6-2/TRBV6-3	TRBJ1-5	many	TGTGCCAGCAGCCTGTCGTTTCGGATACCCCAGCATTTT	CASSLSFRIPQHF
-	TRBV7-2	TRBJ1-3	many	TGTGCCAGCAAGGGTCGCCCCTCTGGAAACACCATATATTTT	CASKGRPSGNTIYF
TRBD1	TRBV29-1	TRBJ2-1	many	TGCAGCGTTGAGCCGGGACAGGGTGGGGATGAGCAGTTCTTC	CSVEPGQGGDEQFF
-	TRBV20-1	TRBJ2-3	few	TGCAGTGCTAGAGATACCTGGGGTCAGACGCAGTATTTT	CSARDTWGQTQYF
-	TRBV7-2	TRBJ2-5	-	TGTGCCAGCGGCTATGTTGCAGGCACGGAGACCCAGTACTTC	CASGYVAGTETQYF
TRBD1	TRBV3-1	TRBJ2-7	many	TGTGCCAGCAGCCAGGGACAGGGGACCCACGAGCAGTACTTC	CASSQGQGTHEQYF
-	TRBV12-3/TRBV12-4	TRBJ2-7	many	TGTGCCAGCAGCGCTGAGGGGGGGATTTTCTACGAGCAGTACTTC	CASSAEGGIFYEQYF
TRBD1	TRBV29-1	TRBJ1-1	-	TGCAGCGCCGGGACAGCGGGGAACACTGAAGCTTTCTTT	CSAGTAGNTEAFF
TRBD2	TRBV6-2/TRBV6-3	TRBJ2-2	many	TGTGCCAGCAGTTACATCGGGACTAGGAACACCGGGGAGCTGTTTTTT	CASSYIGTRNTGELFF
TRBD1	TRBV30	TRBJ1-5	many	TGTGCCTGGACGCGGACAGGGCTAAGCAATCAGCCCCAGCATTTT	CAWTRTGLSNQPQHF
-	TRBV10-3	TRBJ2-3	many	TGTGCCATCAGTGCCGCCGGGTCGGTATTCGGCACAGATACGCAGTATTTT	CAISAAGSVFGTDTQYF
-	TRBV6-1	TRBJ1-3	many	TGTGCCAGCAGTGCGGACCGCTCTGGAAACACCATATATTTT	CASSADRSGNTIYF